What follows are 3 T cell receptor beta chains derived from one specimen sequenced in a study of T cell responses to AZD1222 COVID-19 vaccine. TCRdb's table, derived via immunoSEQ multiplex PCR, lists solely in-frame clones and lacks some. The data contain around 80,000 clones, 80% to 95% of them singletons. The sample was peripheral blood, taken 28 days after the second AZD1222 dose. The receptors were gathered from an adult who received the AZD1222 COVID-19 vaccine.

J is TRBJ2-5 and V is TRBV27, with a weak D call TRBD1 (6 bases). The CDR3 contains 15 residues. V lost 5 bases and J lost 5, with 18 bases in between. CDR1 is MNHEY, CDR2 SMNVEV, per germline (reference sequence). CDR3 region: CASSPTPTRGETQYF. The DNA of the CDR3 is TGTGCCAGCAGTCCTACCCCTACTAGGGGGGAGACCCAGTACTTC.

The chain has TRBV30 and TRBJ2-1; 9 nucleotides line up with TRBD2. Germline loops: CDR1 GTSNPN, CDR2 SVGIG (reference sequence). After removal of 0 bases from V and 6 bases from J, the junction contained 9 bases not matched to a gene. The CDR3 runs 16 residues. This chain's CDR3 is CAWSVIRGLALNEQFF. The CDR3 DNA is TGTGCCTGGAGTGTAATAAGGGGACTAGCTCTCAATGAGCAGTTCTTC.

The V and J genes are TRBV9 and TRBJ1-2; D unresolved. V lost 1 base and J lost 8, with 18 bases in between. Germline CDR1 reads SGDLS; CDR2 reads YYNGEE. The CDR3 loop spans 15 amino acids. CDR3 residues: CASSVTAGTPGGYTF. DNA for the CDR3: TGTGCCAGCAGCGTAACAGCAGGCACACCCGGAGGCTACACCTTC.